The T cell receptor (beta chain) under discussion was sequenced for a study of blood T cell repertoires in COVID-19 (dated by TCRdb to 2018 to 2021). Looking at the study overall: Samples from collaborators originated in the United States, Italy and Spain and spanned both the acute and convalescent phases of COVID-19. The prospective study material was composed of cDNA or gDNA derived from T cells, B-cell-depleted T cells, or PBMCs. Deeply sampled blood TCRbeta repertoires from subjects exposed to, actively infected with, or recovered from COVID-19 were included in the dataset. The repertoires were released in a freely available public database intended as a resource for research on the immune response to SARS-CoV-2. The samples were drawn from the first 160 participants of the ongoing ImmuneRACE study and from 950 to 1,500 subjects provided by 6 global collaborators. The sample metadata nearly always contained a de-identified subject ID, COVID-19 status, age in years and sex. Where available, HLA class I and class II types were obtained from metadata supplied by the sample provider rather than from assay-based typing.

Many counts were recorded for this clone. No cognate antigen has been identified for it. Per-base qualities were not stored, and no clone one base away is much larger. What the work shows at the level of the full study, not this receptor alone: How much clinical and demographic metadata was included differed by source and by participant, and the metadata was provided uncurated.

The immunoSEQ Assay, a bias-controlled multiplex PCR, was used to amplify TCRbeta CDR3 regions from genomic DNA. Regarding the original processing steps: The number of nucleated cells in each sample was estimated by amplification of reference gene primers within the assay. To quantify the absolute abundance of each unique TCRbeta CDR3 rearrangement, sequence reads were collapsed and filtered. For each sample, productive Simpson clonality was calculated as the square root of Simpson's diversity index across productive rearrangements. TCRdb stores this immuneACCESS table with in-frame sequences only. Part of the clones is absent; in the studies checked, under half of the shortfall reflects unresolved V genes, and no reason is known for the rest. The V and J calls and the clone size are those of that table, but D and trimming were determined from the DNA. The sample yields approximately 100,000 clones; roughly two thirds were counted once. The ten largest clones represent 5% to 6.5% of the sample.

The CDR3 spans 16 residues, from the cysteine through the phenylalanine. Only the CDR3 region is kept as DNA, spanning 48 bases read in frame from base 1. CDR1 and CDR2 are drawn from the germline V gene: SGHRS, YFSETQ. The germline V and J ends show losses of 1 base and 3 bases respectively, and no gene match explains 10 bases of the junction. Each collaborating institution followed its own protocols to collect whole blood in K2EDTA tubes. For TCRbeta analysis, collaborator samples were shipped as frozen whole blood, as isolated PBMCs, or as DNA extracted from either sample type. The specimen sequenced was peripheral blood. The sequence is built from TRBV5-1 and TRBJ2-7; 7 of the junction bases match TRBD2. The clonotype was recovered from a man older than 75 with acute or convalescent COVID-19. DNA sequence: TGCGCCAGCAGCTTGTCGGCGGGAGAACCGGGCTACGAGCAGTACTTC. Its protein reads: CASSLSAGEPGYEQYF.